The T cell receptor (beta chain) under discussion was sequenced for a study of PD-1 blockade in classical Hodgkin lymphoma. Findings and limits, study-wide: Baseline TCR diversity was reportedly lower in newly diagnosed patients than healthy donors. The origin of the repertoire differences remains undefined, with disease activity or prior therapy as possible causes. At C4D1, TCR diversity had climbed significantly for CD4+ cells, though not for CD8+ cells.

Time point specified: cycle 4 day 1 (C4D1), after about 6 weeks of nivolumab. All patients relapsed after autologous stem cell transplantation, and brentuximab vedotin exposure varied. Complete response, partial response or progressive disease made up the best responses. The CDR3 length is 15 residues. This clone was observed many times. Its antigen is undetermined. Using immunoSEQ multiplex PCR, the repertoire was profiled, and TCRdb retains in-frame clones only, with some absent. The profile shows some 90,000 clones, 78% of them singletons. The V and J genes are TRBV21-1 and TRBJ2-2. TRBV21-1 is noted as a pseudogene. The clonotype originates from a human donor with classical Hodgkin lymphoma. Source: peripheral blood mononuclear cells (PBMCs), taken before the fourth cycle of nivolumab. The CDR3 DNA sequence: TGTGCCAGCGCGACCGCGCAGTGGAACACCGGGGAGCTGTTTTTT. This gives the protein CASATAQWNTGELFF.